A single sample is the source of the 21 T cell receptor beta chains below, sequenced in a study of T cell responses to AZD1222 COVID-19 vaccine. TCRdb's copy holds only in-frame clones and misses some; the assay was immunoSEQ multiplex PCR. The sample lists roughly 150,000 clones, around 90% occurring once. The source material was peripheral blood, sampled on day 0 of AZD1222 vaccination. All receptors come from an adult in good health.

The chain joins TRBV7-6 to TRBJ1-1; D call uncertain. Trimming left V 2 bases short and J 3 bases short, with 7 bases between. The CDR3 has 13 residues. Germline CDR1 reads SGHVS; CDR2 reads FNYEAQ. CDR3 in DNA: TGTGCCAGCAGCTTAAGTGGGGACACTGAAGCTTTCTTT. It is translated as CASSLSGDTEAFF.

This clone has only a few counts. The chain links TRBV10-3 to TRBJ2-1, with D possibly being TRBD1 or TRBD2 (5 bases each). This CDR3 has 16 residues. V lost 0 bases and J 6 bases, leaving 15 bases between the germline ends. Looked up from germline, CDR1 is ENHRY and CDR2 is SYGVKD. The DNA for the CDR3 is TGTGCCATCAGTGAGTCGACTCCAGGGACGGCCAATGAGCAGTTCTTC. It codes for CAISESTPGTANEQFF.

The chain combines TRBV18 with TRBJ1-4, with unresolved D. Germline values: CDR1 KGHSH, CDR2 LQKENI. The ends were cut back, 2 bases at V and 7 bases at J, with 17 bases in the middle. CDR3 length equals 16 residues. The CDR3 region is CASSPVSGEIGEKLFF. The CDR3 DNA reads as TGTGCCAGCTCACCAGTGTCCGGGGAAATCGGTGAAAAACTGTTTTTT. Based on the CDR3 plus reference TRBV18 and TRBJ1-4, the full variable domain is NAGVMQNPRHLVRRRGQEARLRCSPMKGHSHVYWYRQLPEEGLKFMVYLQKENIIDESGMPKERFSAEFPKEGPSILRIQQVVRGDSAAYFCASSPVSGEIGEKLFFGSGTQLSVL.

The chain recombines TRBV7-2 with TRBJ2-7; D possibly corresponds to TRBD2 (5 bases). Germline V CDR1 and CDR2: SGHTA, FQGNSA. CDR3 length equals 18 residues. The germline V and J ends were trimmed by 2 bases and 5 bases, with 25 bases remaining between them. The CDR3 nucleotides are TGTGCCAGCAGCTTAAGGCCCCCGATCCAAGGTGGAGGAGACGAGCAGTACTTC. It translates to CASSLRPPIQGGGDEQYF.

The chain recombines TRBV7-9 with TRBJ1-4, with D uncertain. The CDR3 sequence is 15 residues long. Per germline, CDR1 SEHNR and CDR2 FQNEAQ (reference sequence). V lost 5 bases and J lost 1, with 11 bases in between. CDR3 amino acids: CASSTIEGTNEKLFF. As DNA, the CDR3 is TGTGCCAGCAGCACAATCGAGGGAACTAATGAAAAACTGTTTTTT.

This chain uses TRBV7-9 with TRBJ1-2, with D possibly TRBD1 on 5 matching bases. Deletions cut 5 bases from V and 4 bases from J, with 14 bases between. Germline V lookup: CDR1 SEHNR, CDR2 FQNEAQ (reference sequence). The CDR3 totals 14 residues. CDR3 sequence (DNA): TGTGCCAGCAGCCTCCCTGGGGACCCCTATGGCTACACCTTC. Translated, it gives CASSLPGDPYGYTF.

The rearrangement joins TRBV27 to TRBJ2-1; possible D gene TRBD1, 6 bases. V lost 3 bases to trimming and J lost 4 bases, with 10 bases between them. The CDR3 runs 14 residues. Germline values: CDR1 MNHEY, CDR2 SMNVEV (reference sequence). The CDR3 loop reads CASSFRGGYNEQFF. CDR3 bases: TGTGCCAGCAGTTTCAGGGGTGGGTACAATGAGCAGTTCTTC.

The rearrangement links TRBV7-2 to TRBJ1-1, with a tentative D call TRBD1 (5 bases). CDR1 and CDR2 from the germline V gene are SGHTA and FQGNSA. The CDR3 totals 17 residues. V shed 5 bases and J shed 6 bases, with 25 bases lying between them. CDR3 region: CASSPRVGYSGGAEAFF. Written as DNA, the CDR3 is TGTGCCAGCAGCCCCCGTGTTGGGTACAGTGGGGGTGCTGAAGCTTTCTTT.

The V call is TRBV2, the J call TRBJ2-1; 10 nucleotides match TRBD1. The V segment lost 8 bases and the J segment 6 bases; nucleotides outside the gene matches: 1. The CDR3 totals 12 residues. CDR1 is SNHLY and CDR2 is FYNNEI in the germline V gene. The CDR3 DNA is TGTGCCAGCCGGACAGGGGGCAATGAGCAGTTCTTC. It codes for CASRTGGNEQFF.

This rearrangement joins TRBV4-1 to TRBJ1-3; 7 bases match TRBD1. V gave up 0 bases and J gave up 0 bases; unmatched junction bases: 8. The CDR3 is 18 amino acids. Germline V gene lookup returns CDR1 MGHRA and CDR2 YSYEKL. The CDR3 DNA is TGCGCCAGCAGCCAAGACTCGGGACAGTCGCTCTCTGGAAACACCATATATTTT. Protein sequence: CASSQDSGQSLSGNTIYF.

The chain couples TRBV2 to TRBJ1-3; D may be TRBD1 (6 bases). The CDR3 is 15 amino acids. V was cut by 6 bases and J by 4 bases, with 16 bases left in between. Germline-derived CDR1 and CDR2 are SNHLY and FYNNEI. Here the CDR3 DNA reads TGTGCCAGCAGGGAGAGGGGGACCCCCGGAAACACCATATATTTT. Its translation: CASRERGTPGNTIYF.

The V gene is TRBV29-1, the J gene TRBJ1-2; tentative D call: TRBD1 (5 bases). Between the trimmed V and J ends, which lost 1 base and 7 bases, there was a span of 7 bases. The CDR3 has 11 amino acids. CDR1 and CDR2 (germline): SQVTM, ANQGSEA. The CDR3 here is CSVEGQGGYTF. The CDR3 region has the DNA TGCAGCGTTGAAGGGCAGGGTGGCTACACCTTC. Using reference TRBV29-1 and TRBJ1-2 for the parts outside the CDR3, the full variable domain is SAVISQKPSRDICQRGTSLTIQCQVDSQVTMMFWYRQQPGQSLTLIATANQGSEATYESGFVIDKFPISRPNLTFSTLTVSNMSPEDSSIYLCSVEGQGGYTFGSGTRLTVV.

The chain links TRBV5-1 to TRBJ2-7; tentatively, D is TRBD1 or TRBD2 (5 bases each). Germline-derived CDR1 and CDR2 are SGHRS and YFSETQ. V dropped 0 bases and J dropped 4 bases, with 11 bases sitting between them. The CDR3 is made up of 14 amino acids. The DNA of the CDR3 is TGCGCCAGCAGCTTGGGTGGGGACCGTTACGAGCAGTACTTC. Its translation: CASSLGGDRYEQYF.

The chain has TRBV7-2 and TRBJ1-1; tentative D call: TRBD1 (5 bases). CDR3 size: 15 residues. V was clipped by 1 base and J by 0 bases, with 9 bases between them. CDR1 is SGHTA, CDR2 FQGNSA, per germline. This CDR3 is CASSLGGHMNTEAFF. The CDR3 DNA sequence: TGTGCCAGCAGCTTAGGGGGCCATATGAACACTGAAGCTTTCTTT.

The chain links TRBV7-3 to TRBJ2-6; maybe TRBD1 (5 bases). The CDR3 contains 17 residues. The V and J ends lost 8 bases and 0 bases respectively, with 17 bases between them. Germline V gene data show CDR1 as SGHTA and CDR2 as FQGTGA. The CDR3 DNA reads as TGTGCCAGCGGAAGGGGCAGGATACTCTCTGGGGCCAACGTCCTGACTTTC. Its protein product is CASGRGRILSGANVLTF.

J is TRBJ2-5 and V is TRBV16; D call uncertain. Germline CDR1 and CDR2: KGHSY and FQNENV. The CDR3 has 14 amino acids. Trimming pared 0 bases from V and 1 base from J, leaving 6 bases between. The CDR3 reads CASSQSNSQETQYF. CDR3 coding DNA: TGTGCCAGCAGCCAATCGAACAGCCAAGAGACCCAGTACTTC.

In its sample, this clone was seen a few times. The V and J genes are TRBV7-9 and TRBJ2-7; D not resolved. CDR1 SEHNR and CDR2 FQNEAQ come from the germline V gene (reference sequence). This CDR3 spans 12 amino acids. With 6 bases removed from V and 2 bases from J, the gap between germline ends came to 8 bases. For the CDR3, the DNA is TGTGCCAGCAGTCCCATTACCTACGAGCAGTACTTC. It specifies CASSPITYEQYF.

V gene TRBV20-1 combines with J gene TRBJ1-2; D is possibly TRBD1 (5 bases). Trimming stripped 6 bases from V and 5 bases from J, with 10 bases between. This CDR3 spans 11 amino acids. Germline V gives CDR1 DFQATT, CDR2 SNEGSKA (reference sequence). CDR3: CSAGGGYGYTF. The DNA for the CDR3 is TGCAGTGCCGGGGGGGGATATGGCTACACCTTC.

This sequence joins TRBV24-1 and TRBJ2-1; a possible D gene is TRBD2 (6 bases). V was clipped by 3 bases and J by 0 bases, with 11 bases between them. Germline loops: CDR1 KGHDR, CDR2 SFDVKD. This CDR3 is built from 16 residues. This CDR3 is CATSDATGSSYNEQFF. CDR3 nucleotides: TGTGCCACCAGTGATGCGACCGGGAGCTCCTACAATGAGCAGTTCTTC.

J is TRBJ1-5 and V is TRBV2, with D maybe TRBD1 (6 bases). Germline V CDR1 and CDR2: SNHLY, FYNNEI. The CDR3 sequence is 16 residues long. V was shortened by 6 bases and J by 1 base, with 16 bases between the two germline ends. The CDR3 sequence is CASRRGAFGSNQPQHF. CDR3 sequence (DNA): TGTGCCAGCAGGAGGGGGGCCTTTGGGAGCAATCAGCCCCAGCATTTT. The full variable domain, with the rest looked up from reference TRBV2 and TRBJ1-5, is EPEVTQTPSHQVTQMGQEVILRCVPISNHLYFYWYRQILGQKVEFLVSFYNNEISEKSEIFDDQFSVERPDGSNFTLKIRSTKLEDSAMYFCASRRGAFGSNQPQHFGDGTRLSIL.

The chain carries TRBV27 and TRBJ1-5; the match to TRBD1 covers 7 bases. Germline V CDR1 and CDR2: MNHEY, SMNVEV (reference sequence). V shed 4 bases, J shed 4 bases, and the junction held 4 bases outside the gene matches. There are 14 residues in the CDR3. The CDR3 loop reads CASSSGTANQPQHF. The CDR3 DNA follows: TGTGCCAGCAGTTCTGGGACAGCTAATCAGCCCCAGCATTTT.